Listed below are T cell receptor beta chains from one sample, sequenced in a study of blood T cell repertoires in COVID-19. Some clones are missing from TCRdb's copy, which holds only in-frame ones; the method was immunoSEQ multiplex PCR. The data contain about 140,000 clones, approximately 88% of them singletons. The sequenced sample consisted of peripheral blood. The receptor set was obtained from a woman aged 50 to 60 with acute or convalescent COVID-19. The conserved cysteine and the conserved F or W are not part of the CDR3 here. Fields, in order: J gene, V gene, CDR3 protein.

>TRBJ1-4|TRBV4-2
ASSPQSPGANEKLF
>TRBJ1-1|TRBV18
ASSPRGLMNTEAF
>TRBJ1-4|TRBV5-1
ASSSGQGANEKLF
>TRBJ1-4|TRBV2
ASMTEDRGKLF
>TRBJ2-7|TRBV9
ASSLGPSVAGASYEQY
>TRBJ1-2|TRBV9
ASSRGGLGGNYGYT
>TRBJ1-2|TRBV5-6
ASSLGQAAFGYGYT
>TRBJ2-7|TRBV19
ASSKGHLYEQY
>TRBJ2-1|TRBV20-1
SASRTSSREYNEQF
>TRBJ2-2|TRBV20-1
SASEGGGAFDTGELF
>TRBJ1-5|TRBV2
ASHLDPGGNQPQH
>TRBJ1-5|TRBV7-8
ASSSAGQGSNQPQH
>TRBJ1-1|TRBV29-1
SAQGRTEAF
>TRBJ1-2|TRBV6-5
ASRDRGNYGYT
>TRBJ2-7|TRBV10-2
ASIGDEAGQAYEQY
>TRBJ1-2|TRBV10-3
AISESELGAGYGYT
>TRBJ1-5|TRBV9
ASRSTPDRNQPQH
>TRBJ2-7|TRBV27
ASHGLSYEQY
>TRBJ1-6|TRBV11-2
ASSVQVSNSPLH
>TRBJ1-1|TRBV6-4
APYYRRRNTEAF
>TRBJ2-1|TRBV11-3
ASSLVSASGGNYNEQF
>TRBJ2-2|TRBV10-2
ASSENQGAIGELF
>TRBJ1-2|TRBV19
ASSFHERYSYGYT
>TRBJ1-2|TRBV30
AWIGVPLHYGYT
>TRBJ2-3|TRBV5-1
ASSFGSGGAFTDTQY
>TRBJ2-5|TRBV24-1
ATSDFSGGTETQY
>TRBJ2-7|TRBV7-6
ASSEETSGRYEQY
>TRBJ2-1|TRBV15
ATSPGLGGNEQF
>TRBJ1-2|TRBV6-6
ASSPDTGYYGYT
>TRBJ2-1|TRBV7-3
ASSLTGYNEQF
>TRBJ2-2|TRBV6-4
ASRADRNTGELF
>TRBJ2-3|TRBV11-1
ASSLGGLAPTDTQY
>TRBJ1-3|TRBV4-2
ASSQVVRQSLSGNTIY